These 24 T cell receptor beta chains were all obtained from the same sample, sequenced in a study of T cells after posttransplantation cyclophosphamide. Profiled with immunoSEQ multiplex PCR; TCRdb holds only in-frame clones, not every one. The sample shows tens of thousands of clones, no singletons; the ten largest hold 5.5% to 6%. Sequenced material: PBMCs. These receptors originate from a man aged 30 to 45 in good health and a related stem cell transplant donor.

This clone occurred a few times. The chain uses TRBV6-1 and TRBJ1-1, with a possible D match to TRBD1 (6 bases). V gave up 0 bases and J gave up 4 bases, with 12 bases separating them. This CDR3 has 15 residues. Germline V gene lookup returns CDR1 MNHNS and CDR2 SASEGT. The chain's CDR3 is CASSEAHRVVTEAFF. The DNA of the CDR3 is TGTGCCAGCAGTGAAGCACACAGGGTGGTCACTGAAGCTTTCTTT.

This clone was found many times. The CDR3 spells CASSALGPPGNQPQHF. The CDR3 bases are TGCGCCAGCAGCGCTCTGGGGCCCCCCGGCAATCAGCCCCAGCATTTT. The gene calls are TRBV5-1 and TRBJ1-5; D is perhaps TRBD1 (5 bases). Germline V gene sequence: CDR1 SGHRS, CDR2 YFSETQ. The germline V and J ends were trimmed by 4 bases and 2 bases, with 16 bases remaining between them. This CDR3 has 16 amino acids.

The chain joins TRBV29-1 to TRBJ2-7, with D possibly called TRBD1 or TRBD2 (5 bases each). The CDR3 contains 15 residues. Germline V gene sequence: CDR1 SQVTM, CDR2 ANQGSEA. Trimming removed 0 bases from V and 0 bases from J, with 12 bases in between. The CDR3 loop is CSVEDRVGSSYEQYF. The CDR3 DNA follows: TGCAGCGTTGAAGACAGGGTTGGGAGCTCCTACGAGCAGTACTTC.

The V gene is TRBV9, the J gene TRBJ2-3; D is perhaps TRBD2 (5 bases). V lost 0 bases and J 3 bases, leaving 8 bases between the germline ends. Germline values: CDR1 SGDLS, CDR2 YYNGEE. The CDR3 is made up of 14 amino acids. DNA for the CDR3: TGTGCCAGCAGCGTAGCACTAGGGACAGATACGCAGTATTTT. Amino acids: CASSVALGTDTQYF.

This clone was recorded many times. The V and J genes are TRBV14 and TRBJ1-1, with D uncertain. Trimming removed 3 bases from V and 1 base from J, with 6 bases in between. Looked up from germline, CDR1 is SGHDN and CDR2 is FVKESK. The CDR3 covers 13 residues. The CDR3 reads CASSHTANTEAFF. Here the CDR3 DNA reads TGTGCCAGCAGCCACACAGCGAACACTGAAGCTTTCTTT.

This clone turned up a few times. The rearrangement uses TRBV4-1 and TRBJ2-3, with no clear D. CDR1 is MGHRA, CDR2 YSYEKL, per germline. Trimming removed 2 bases from V and 2 bases from J, with 5 bases in between. The CDR3 is made up of 13 amino acids. CDR3 coding DNA: TGCGCCAGCAGCCAACCCAACACAGATACGCAGTATTTT. Translating gives CASSQPNTDTQYF.

This clone was detected many times. This chain links TRBV27 with TRBJ1-4; 9 bases map to TRBD1. V was pared by 3 bases and J by 7 bases, with 3 bases of the junction left unmatched. Germline V gives CDR1 MNHEY, CDR2 SMNVEV (reference sequence). This CDR3 has 14 residues. CDR3 region: CASSFGTGSEKLFF. The CDR3 DNA sequence: TGTGCCAGCAGTTTCGGGACAGGGTCTGAAAAACTGTTTTTT.

This clone has a count of ten or more. The chain has TRBV11-1 and TRBJ1-1; unclear D gene. V lost 4 bases to trimming and J lost 1 base, with 16 bases between them. CDR3 length: 16 amino acids. Germline V CDR1 and CDR2: SGHAT, FQDESV (reference sequence). The CDR3 loop is CASSSPLANRNTEAFF. The CDR3 DNA follows: TGTGCCAGCAGCTCACCCCTGGCCAATCGGAACACTGAAGCTTTCTTT.

In its sample, this clone was seen many times. V usage is TRBV7-2 and J usage is TRBJ1-5, with D maybe TRBD1 (6 bases). The germline V and J ends were trimmed by 6 bases and 8 bases, with 20 bases remaining between them. Germline V CDR1 and CDR2: SGHTA, FQGNSA. The CDR3 extends over 15 amino acids. Written as DNA, the CDR3 is TGTGCCAGCAGTTACTACGGGGGGGCTGTAGAGCCCCAGCATTTT. Its translation: CASSYYGGAVEPQHF.

Many counts were recorded for this clone. V is TRBV6-5 and J is TRBJ2-1, with 8 bases aligning to TRBD2. CDR3 length: 15 amino acids. Looked up from germline, CDR1 is MNHEY and CDR2 is SVGAGI. Trimming took 2 bases from V and 6 from J; bases not matched to a gene: 6. The DNA of the CDR3 is TGTGCCAGCAGTTACCGTGGCGGGGGGTCCAATGAGCAGTTCTTC. As protein: CASSYRGGGSNEQFF.

This clone was seen ten or more times. V is TRBV5-6 and J is TRBJ1-6, with 7 bases identical to TRBD1. CDR1 is SGHDT, CDR2 YYEEEE, per germline. Trimming at V came to 4 bases and at J to 8 bases, leaving 12 bases not matched to a gene. The CDR3 totals 16 residues. CDR3 sequence reads: CASSVTGMGDYSPLHF. The CDR3 DNA is TGTGCCAGCAGCGTGACAGGGATGGGGGATTATTCACCCCTCCACTTT.

This clone has at least ten counts. The sample has other DNA sequences that encode this CDR3 too. This chain links TRBV6-2 or TRBV6-3 with TRBJ1-5; TRBD1 might be the D (6 bases). The length of the CDR3 is 16 residues. Trimming shortened V by 5 bases and J by 0 bases, and 14 bases separated the two germline ends. CDR1 is MNHEY and CDR2 is SVGEGT in the germline V gene. The CDR3 reads CASSGTGSYSNQPQHF. The CDR3 DNA reads as TGTGCCAGCAGTGGTACAGGGTCCTATAGCAATCAGCCCCAGCATTTT.

This clone was observed many times. This chain joins TRBV11-2 and TRBJ2-7; TRBD1 matches at 7 bases. CDR1 is SGHAT and CDR2 is FQNNGV in the germline V gene. V shed 5 bases and J 0 bases; nucleotides not matched to a gene: 7. CDR3 length equals 15 residues. DNA of the CDR3: TGTGCCAGCAGCGTTCTGGGGACAGTCTCCTACGAGCAGTACTTC. Translated, it gives CASSVLGTVSYEQYF.

This clone was recorded at least ten times. The rearrangement joins TRBV27 to TRBJ1-2; 9 nucleotides match TRBD1. Losses at the gene ends were 6 bases for V and 8 bases for J; bases not matched to a gene: 10. The V gene's germline CDR1 is MNHEY and CDR2 SMNVEV (reference sequence). CDR3 length: 14 residues. The CDR3 DNA reads as TGTGCCAGCAGCGGGACAGGGAGAGAGCGGGGCTACACCTTC. Its translation is CASSGTGRERGYTF.

In this sample, this clone turned up many times. The J gene is TRBJ1-6, the V gene TRBV12-3 or TRBV12-4; TRBD1 matches at 9 bases. J gave up 7 bases and V 4 bases, and 2 bases lay outside the gene matches. The CDR3 contains 14 residues. CDR3 nucleotides: TGTGCCAGCAGTTCGGGACAGGGAAATTCACCCCTCCACTTT. Amino acid sequence: CASSSGQGNSPLHF.

This clone has at least ten counts. V usage is TRBV5-6 and J usage is TRBJ1-5; 8 bases map to TRBD1. CDR3 length: 15 residues. Germline V lookup: CDR1 SGHDT, CDR2 YYEEEE. The ends lost 4 bases at V and 4 bases at J; junction bases unmatched: 7. CDR3 nucleotides: TGTGCCAGCAGCCAGGGGGCAGGGGGAAATCAGCCCCAGCATTTT. Protein sequence: CASSQGAGGNQPQHF.

This clone appeared many times. The chain combines TRBV28 with TRBJ1-5; D unresolved. This CDR3 has 13 amino acids. The germline CDR1 and CDR2 sequences are MDHEN and SYDVKM. Trimming cost V 3 bases and J 5 bases, with 8 bases left between them. CDR3: CASSLRVDQPQHF. CDR3 coding DNA: TGTGCCAGCAGTTTGAGGGTCGATCAGCCCCAGCATTTT.

This clone came up many times. The J gene is TRBJ2-1, the V gene TRBV2; TRBD2 matches at 8 bases. Germline V CDR1 and CDR2: SNHLY, FYNNEI. J gave up 3 bases and V 4 bases, and 5 bases lay outside the gene matches. The CDR3 has 15 residues. This CDR3 is CASSAQRGYYNEQFF. CDR3 nucleotides: TGTGCCAGCAGTGCCCAGCGGGGGTACTACAATGAGCAGTTCTTC.

This clone was counted at least ten times. The DNA of the CDR3 is TGTGCCAGTAGTTGGGGGGTTGGGACCGGGGAGCTGTTTTTT. Protein sequence: CASSWGVGTGELFF. The chain has TRBV19 and TRBJ2-2, with D tentatively TRBD2 (6 bases). The ends were cut back, 5 bases at V and 5 bases at J, with 12 bases in the middle. The CDR3 has 14 amino acids. In germline, CDR1 is LNHDA, CDR2 SQIVND (reference sequence).

This clone was recorded at least ten times. The rearrangement links TRBV5-1 to TRBJ2-2; TRBD2 matches at 14 bases. The V gene end was trimmed by 7 bases and the J gene end by 3 bases; junction bases not matched to a gene: 8. This CDR3 comprises 17 residues. The germline CDR1 and CDR2 sequences are SGHRS and YFSETQ. CDR3 bases: TGCGCCAGCGGGAGCGGACTAGCGGGGGGACACACCGGGGAGCTGTTTTTT. Its translation is CASGSGLAGGHTGELFF.

This clone was observed at least ten times. V usage is TRBV18 and J usage is TRBJ1-1, with D perhaps matching TRBD1 (6 bases). This CDR3 comprises 13 residues. Germline values: CDR1 KGHSH, CDR2 LQKENI. V was clipped by 3 bases and J by 3 bases, with 8 bases between them. The CDR3 is CASSPAGDTEAFF. The CDR3, as DNA: TGTGCCAGCTCACCGGCAGGGGACACTGAAGCTTTCTTT.

This clone was picked up many times. This rearrangement joins TRBV6-5 to TRBJ2-1, with TRBD2 as a possible D gene (6 bases). The CDR3 extends over 15 amino acids. V lost 7 bases to trimming and J lost 8 bases, with 21 bases between them. The germline gives CDR1 MNHEY, CDR2 SVGAGI. The DNA for the CDR3 is TGTGCCAGCACCGCCGGACATCGGGGGTACGATGAGCAGTTCTTC. Translation gives CASTAGHRGYDEQFF.

The sample holds many counts of this clone. The chain employs TRBV7-2 and TRBJ1-2; TRBD1 matches at 9 bases. The CDR3 length is 15 residues. V shed 5 bases and J 6 bases; nucleotides not matched to a gene: 10. The germline CDR1 and CDR2 sequences are SGHTA and FQGNSA. The CDR3 sequence: CASSPGGQGRDGYTF. The DNA of the CDR3 is TGTGCCAGCAGCCCGGGGGGACAGGGAAGGGATGGCTACACCTTC.

This clone was found many times. The chain combines TRBV6-2 or TRBV6-3 with TRBJ2-2; 8 bases match TRBD2. Trimming at V came to 8 bases and at J to 3 bases, leaving 5 bases not matched to a gene. CDR3 size: 14 residues. Germline CDR1 and CDR2: MNHEY and SVGEGT. Written as DNA, the CDR3 is TGTGCCAGCGGGCGGGGGGCCGACACCGGGGAGCTGTTTTTT. It codes for CASGRGADTGELFF.